This T cell receptor beta chain was recorded in a study of shared clonotypes between healthy human individuals. This CDR3 spans 15 amino acids. In germline, CDR1 is GTSNPN, CDR2 SVGIG (reference sequence). The ends were cut back, 1 base at V and 5 bases at J, with 18 bases in the middle. Naive CD8 cells were CD45RO-negative, positively selected for CCR7, excluding terminally differentiated effector memory CD45RA+ cells. TCRdb's copy holds only in-frame clones and misses some; the assay was immunoSEQ multiplex PCR. The sample shows about 2 million clones, roughly 95% of them seen only once. Sample: naive CD8+ T cells sorted from blood. This receptor was identified in a young man in good health. V and J are TRBV30 and TRBJ2-7; no clear D gene. Here the CDR3 DNA reads TGTGCCTGGAGTGACCCCACCGATAACACCCACGAGCAGTACTTC. Translation gives CAWSDPTDNTHEQYF.